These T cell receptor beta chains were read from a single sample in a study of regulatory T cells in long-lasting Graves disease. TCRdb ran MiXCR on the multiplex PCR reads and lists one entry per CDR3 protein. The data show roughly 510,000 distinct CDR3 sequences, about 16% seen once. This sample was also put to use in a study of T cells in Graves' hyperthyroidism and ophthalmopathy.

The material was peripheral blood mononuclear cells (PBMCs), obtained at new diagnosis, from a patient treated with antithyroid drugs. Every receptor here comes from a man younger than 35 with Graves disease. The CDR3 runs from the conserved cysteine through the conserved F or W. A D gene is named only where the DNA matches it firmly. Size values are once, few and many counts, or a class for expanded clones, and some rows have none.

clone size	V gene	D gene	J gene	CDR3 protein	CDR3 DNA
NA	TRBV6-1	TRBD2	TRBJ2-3	CASSTSGRLDTQYF	TGTGCCAGCAGCACTAGCGGGAGACTTGATACGCAGTATTTT
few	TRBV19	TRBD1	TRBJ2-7	CASSSRRDRGSGQYF	TGTGCCAGTAGTAGCCGTCGGGACAGGGGCAGCGGGCAGTACTTC
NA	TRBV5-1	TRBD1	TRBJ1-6	CASSTEGQGGSPLHF	TGCGCCAGCAGCACTGAGGGACAGGGTGGTTCACCCCTCCACTTT
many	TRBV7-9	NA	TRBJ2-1	CASSLVADEQFF	TGTGCCAGCAGCTTGGTAGCGGATGAGCAGTTCTTC
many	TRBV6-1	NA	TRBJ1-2	CASSDIPSARGYTF	TGTGCCAGCAGTGATATCCCGTCCGCGCGTGGCTACACCTTC
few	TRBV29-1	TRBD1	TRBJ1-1	CSVTWDRLNTEAFF	TGCAGCGTTACCTGGGACAGGCTGAACACTGAAGCTTTCTTT
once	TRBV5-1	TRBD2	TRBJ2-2	CASSLDSAGASGELFF	TGCGCCAGCAGCTTGGATTCAGCGGGAGCGTCCGGGGAGCTGTTTTTT
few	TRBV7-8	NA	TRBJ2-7	CASSLEVASWEQYF	TGTGCCAGCAGCTTAGAGGTAGCCTCTTGGGAGCAGTACTTC
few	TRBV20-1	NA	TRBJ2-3	CSARDPQGKTDTQYF	TGCAGTGCTAGAGATCCCCAGGGAAAAACAGATACGCAGTATTTT
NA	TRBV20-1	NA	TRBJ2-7	CSAGRDNPYEQYF	TGCAGTGCTGGCCGGGACAATCCCTACGAGCAGTACTTC
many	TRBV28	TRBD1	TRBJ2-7	CASRKARTGSLWYF	TGTGCCAGCAGGAAGGCTCGGACAGGGAGTTTGTGGTACTTC
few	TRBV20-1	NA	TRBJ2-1	CSASPQRAPNEQFF	TGCAGTGCTAGCCCTCAAAGAGCTCCCAATGAGCAGTTCTTC
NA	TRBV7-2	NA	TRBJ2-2	CASSLGLLRGYNTGELFF	TGTGCCAGCAGCTTAGGTTTACTCAGGGGTTATAATACCGGGGAGCTGTTTTTT
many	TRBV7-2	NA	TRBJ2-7	CASSLERFIYEQYF	TGTGCCAGCAGCTTAGAACGGTTTATCTACGAGCAGTACTTC
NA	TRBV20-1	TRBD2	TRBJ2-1	CSAGTSGIRYNEQFF	TGCAGTGCCGGGACTAGCGGGATACGTTACAATGAGCAGTTCTTC
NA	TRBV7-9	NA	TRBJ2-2	CASSWALTGELFF	TGTGCCAGCAGCTGGGCGCTCACCGGGGAGCTGTTTTTT
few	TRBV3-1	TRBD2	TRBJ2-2	CASSRTSGSFDTGELFF	TGTGCCAGCAGCCGGACTAGCGGGAGCTTTGACACCGGGGAGCTGTTTTTT